These 31 T cell receptor beta chains were all obtained from the same sample, sequenced in a study of blood T cell repertoires in COVID-19 (TCRdb year 2020). Libraries were made using the immunoSEQ multiplex PCR assay. The immuneACCESS repertoire file appears here via TCRdb, limited to in-frame rearrangements. These files lack a portion of the clones; in checked studies, under half of the deficit traces to unresolved V genes, and the cause of the others is not known. The sample has some 200,000 clones on record, about four fifths of them singletons. Jointly, the top ten make up about 1.3% of the sample. The sample comprised PBMCs or T cells enriched from blood (not recorded which). The receptors come from a woman in her 40s with acute COVID-19.

Notes on this clone: The sample holds other DNA sequences that translate to the same CDR3. The chain couples TRBV6-5 to TRBJ1-1, with D perhaps matching TRBD1 (5 bases). This CDR3 is built from 14 residues. The germline CDR1 and CDR2 sequences are MNHEY and SVGAGI. Trimming removed 2 bases at V and 1 base at J, with 8 bases between. The CDR3 reads CASSYGGGNTEAFF. The CDR3 bases are TGTGCCAGCAGTTACGGGGGAGGGAACACTGAAGCTTTCTTT.

This chain links TRBV6-4 with TRBJ2-2, with a weak D call TRBD2 (8 bases). The germline V gene has CDR1 MRHNA and CDR2 SNTAGT. V lost 6 bases and J lost 7, with 12 bases in between. This CDR3 has 13 residues. The chain's CDR3 is CASSGRDSGELFF. The CDR3 DNA sequence: TGTGCCAGCAGCGGGAGGGACAGCGGGGAGCTGTTTTTT.

The chain recombines TRBV19 with TRBJ2-7; D is perhaps TRBD2 (5 bases). The germline CDR1 and CDR2 sequences are LNHDA and SQIVND (reference sequence). V was cut by 3 bases and J by 0 bases, with 9 bases left in between. The CDR3 totals 14 residues. The CDR3 sequence is CASSIGAGSYEQYF. DNA of the CDR3: TGTGCCAGTAGTATCGGCGCGGGCTCCTACGAGCAGTACTTC. The entire variable domain, with the rest obtained from reference TRBV19 and TRBJ2-7, is as follows: DGGITQSPKYLFRKEGQNVTLSCEQNLNHDAMYWYRQDPGQGLRLIYYSQIVNDFQKGDIAEGYSVSREKKESFPLTVTSAQKNPTAFYLCASSIGAGSYEQYFGPGTRLTVT.

The V gene is TRBV28, the J gene TRBJ1-4; a weak D match, TRBD1 (6 bases). This CDR3 comprises 15 residues. Per germline, CDR1 MDHEN and CDR2 SYDVKM. V shed 6 bases and J shed 3 bases, with 14 bases lying between them. The DNA of the CDR3 is TGTGCCAGCAGCCCCCGCAGGGGAGCTAATGAAAAACTGTTTTTT. It yields the protein CASSPRRGANEKLFF. Full variable domain (rest looked up from reference TRBV28 and TRBJ1-4): DVKVTQSSRYLVKRTGEKVFLECVQDMDHENMFWYRQDPGLGLRLIYFSYDVKMKEKGDIPEGYSVSREKKERFSLILESASTNQTSMYLCASSPRRGANEKLFFGSGTQLSVL.

This clone was seen a few times. The chain employs TRBV7-2 and TRBJ2-2; the D gene is possibly TRBD2 (5 bases). Germline V lookup: CDR1 SGHTA, CDR2 FQGNSA. V lost 5 bases and J lost 1, with 14 bases in between. The CDR3 runs to 16 residues. As DNA, the CDR3 is TGTGCCAGCAGCCCGGATGAGCGGATGAACACCGGGGAGCTGTTTTTT. This gives the protein CASSPDERMNTGELFF.

This chain joins TRBV15 and TRBJ1-4; D possibly corresponds to TRBD1 (5 bases). The germline V gene has CDR1 LNHNV and CDR2 YYDKDF (reference sequence). V lost 0 bases, J lost 7 bases, and 12 bases lay in between. The CDR3 is 15 amino acids. The CDR3 loop is CATSRDAGGGEKLFF. CDR3 DNA: TGTGCCACCAGCAGAGACGCGGGGGGAGGTGAAAAACTGTTTTTT.

A few counts support this clone. The chain recombines TRBV13 with TRBJ1-1; no clear D. The V end was cut by 3 bases, the J end by 7 bases, with 6 bases between. Germline V gene data show CDR1 as PRHDT and CDR2 as FYEKMQ (reference sequence). The CDR3 has 11 residues. DNA of the CDR3: TGTGCCAGCAGCTTGGGCGTTGAAGCTTTCTTT. Its protein product is CASSLGVEAFF. Looking up the rest from reference TRBV13 and TRBJ1-1 gives the full variable domain: AAGVIQSPRHLIKEKRETATLKCYPIPRHDTVYWYQQGPGQDPQFLISFYEKMQSDKGSIPDRFSAQQFSDYHSELNMSSLELGDSALYFCASSLGVEAFFGQGTRLTVV.

The chain links TRBV25-1 to TRBJ2-3; 7 bases map to TRBD2. Germline V gene sequence: CDR1 MGHDK, CDR2 SYGVNS. The CDR3 contains 15 residues. Germline trimming cut 0 bases from V and 2 bases from J; bases unmatched to any gene: 2. The CDR3 reads CASSEYGGSTDTQYF. CDR3 in DNA: TGTGCCAGCAGTGAATACGGGGGGTCCACAGATACGCAGTATTTT.

The V gene is TRBV5-1, the J gene TRBJ2-2, with TRBD2 as a possible D gene (5 bases). The CDR3 is 13 amino acids. CDR1 and CDR2 (germline): SGHRS, YFSETQ. Trimming cost V 6 bases and J 6 bases, with 12 bases left between them. The CDR3 DNA reads TGCGCCAGCATCGACCGAGGGTCCGGGGAGCTGTTTTTT. Encoded protein: CASIDRGSGELFF.

This clone was picked up a small number of times. This rearrangement joins TRBV4-2 to TRBJ2-3; 7 nucleotides agree with TRBD2. The CDR3 consists of 17 residues. CDR1 is LGHNA and CDR2 is YNFKEQ in the germline V gene. V was pared by 4 bases and J by 0 bases, with 10 bases of the junction left unmatched. In DNA form, the CDR3 reads TGTGCCAGCAGCCCGCACGGGGGAGGGGATAGCACAGATACGCAGTATTTT. This encodes CASSPHGGGDSTDTQYF.

The V call is TRBV21-1, the J call TRBJ1-1. TRBV21-1 is annotated as a pseudogene. The CDR3 consists of 18 residues. The CDR3 protein is CASSLPPVIARVNTEAFF. CDR3 nucleotide sequence: TGTGCCAGCAGCCTGCCTCCGGTGATTGCCCGCGTGAACACTGAAGCTTTCTTT.

The chain carries TRBV7-8 and TRBJ2-7, with 8 bases that match TRBD2. With V trimmed by 2 bases and J by 6 bases, 9 bases remained unmatched. CDR1 and CDR2 from the germline V gene are SGHVS and FQNEAQ. The CDR3 spans 15 residues. CDR3 amino acids: CASSLPAGSGSEQYF. The CDR3 nucleotides read TGTGCCAGCAGCTTACCCGCAGGAAGCGGGAGCGAGCAGTACTTC.

This chain connects TRBV5-4 to TRBJ1-1, with a possible D match to TRBD1 (5 bases). Germline V CDR1 and CDR2: SGHNT, YYREEE (reference sequence). CDR3 length: 13 residues. V dropped 0 bases and J dropped 7 bases, with 10 bases sitting between them. Here the CDR3 reads CASSLVQGREAFF. CDR3 bases: TGTGCCAGCAGCTTGGTCCAGGGCCGTGAAGCTTTCTTT.

The J gene is TRBJ1-6, the V gene TRBV7-2; D is unclear. The CDR3 is made up of 18 amino acids. Per germline, CDR1 SGHTA and CDR2 FQGNSA. The V end was cut by 5 bases, the J end by 3 bases, with 20 bases between. CDR3 in DNA: TGTGCCAGCAGCGAGTTGCCCCCGGCAGGATTCTATAATTCACCCCTCCACTTT. This codes for CASSELPPAGFYNSPLHF.

V usage is TRBV3-1 (or the pseudogene TRBV3-2) and J usage is TRBJ1-3, with D maybe TRBD1 (5 bases). Germline V gene data show CDR1 as LGHDT and CDR2 as YNNKEL (reference sequence). The CDR3 has 15 amino acids. V shed 1 base and J shed 3 bases, with 10 bases lying between them. The CDR3 DNA reads TGTGCCAGCAGCCAAGCCGGGGGGTTTGGAAACACCATATATTTT. It codes for CASSQAGGFGNTIYF.

V usage is TRBV19 and J usage is TRBJ2-7; D uncertain. CDR1 is LNHDA and CDR2 is SQIVND in the germline V gene (reference sequence). V lost 4 bases, J lost 3 bases, and 7 bases lay in between. The CDR3 runs to 12 residues. The DNA for the CDR3 is TGTGCCAGTAGTAGAGGTATCTACGAGCAGTACTTC. The encoded protein is CASSRGIYEQYF. The variable domain in full, with the rest retrieved from reference TRBV19 and TRBJ2-7, is DGGITQSPKYLFRKEGQNVTLSCEQNLNHDAMYWYRQDPGQGLRLIYYSQIVNDFQKGDIAEGYSVSREKKESFPLTVTSAQKNPTAFYLCASSRGIYEQYFGPGTRLTVT.

In its sample, this clone was seen once. This chain joins TRBV15 and TRBJ2-3; 10 bases are shared with TRBD2. Germline loops: CDR1 LNHNV, CDR2 YYDKDF (reference sequence). J gave up 4 bases and V 0 bases, and 4 bases lay outside the gene matches. The CDR3 contains 16 residues. The CDR3 here is CATSRDLAGAPDTQYF. CDR3 sequence (DNA): TGTGCCACCAGCAGAGACCTAGCGGGGGCCCCAGATACGCAGTATTTT.

This clone has more than one count but fewer than ten. The chain carries TRBV6-2 or TRBV6-3 and TRBJ2-2; D is perhaps TRBD1 (5 bases). Trimming stripped 2 bases from V and 1 base from J, with 11 bases between. There are 16 residues in the CDR3. Looked up from germline, CDR1 is MNHEY and CDR2 is SVGEGT. DNA of the CDR3: TGTGCCAGCAGTTACGGAGACCAGGGGAACACCGGGGAGCTGTTTTTT. Its translation: CASSYGDQGNTGELFF.

The genes are TRBV24-1 and TRBJ2-1, with 9 bases that match TRBD1. Germline V gives CDR1 KGHDR, CDR2 SFDVKD. Trimming took 4 bases from V and 8 from J; bases not matched to a gene: 20. The CDR3 runs 19 residues. The CDR3: CATSDHGQGRGSRPDEQFF. Written as DNA, the CDR3 is TGTGCCACCAGTGACCACGGACAGGGGAGGGGGTCGAGGCCGGATGAGCAGTTCTTC.

CDR3 nucleotide sequence: TGTGCCAGTAGTCCCCGGGACAGGGTCTTCACTGAAGCTTTCTTT. Translated: CASSPRDRVFTEAFF. V gene TRBV19 combines with J gene TRBJ1-1; 9 nucleotides align to TRBD1. Trimming removed 5 bases from V and 4 bases from J; junction bases left unmatched: 8. The CDR3 has 15 residues. Looked up from germline, CDR1 is LNHDA and CDR2 is SQIVND (reference sequence).

This sequence joins TRBV28 and TRBJ1-2, with TRBD1 matching 9 bases. The V gene's germline CDR1 is MDHEN and CDR2 SYDVKM. Losses at the gene ends were 3 bases for V and 7 bases for J; bases not matched to a gene: 12. The CDR3 is 16 amino acids. CDR3 region: CASSFPKQQGARGYTF. The CDR3 nucleotides read TGTGCCAGCAGTTTCCCTAAACAACAGGGGGCGCGTGGCTACACCTTC.

This clone was detected many times. V and J are TRBV19 and TRBJ2-2, with 12 bases lining up with TRBD2. Germline V gives CDR1 LNHDA, CDR2 SQIVND (reference sequence). V lost 4 bases to trimming and J lost 3 bases; unmatched junction nucleotides: 3. This CDR3 region has 16 residues. The CDR3 region has the DNA TGTGCCAGTAGTACGTCTAGCGGGGGGGACACCGGGGAGCTGTTTTTT. Protein sequence: CASSTSSGGDTGELFF.

V usage is TRBV7-2 and J usage is TRBJ2-1; possibly TRBD1 for D (6 bases). The CDR3 is 16 amino acids. In germline, CDR1 is SGHTA, CDR2 FQGNSA. Trimming took off 5 bases at V and 1 base at J, with 15 bases between the two ends. CDR3 loop: CASSVMGRGSYNEQFF. The CDR3 DNA reads as TGTGCCAGCAGCGTTATGGGCAGGGGATCCTACAATGAGCAGTTCTTC. The whole variable domain, filled in from reference TRBV7-2 and TRBJ2-1, reads GAGVSQSPSNKVTEKGKDVELRCDPISGHTALYWYRQSLGQGLEFLIYFQGNSAPDKSGLPSDRFSAERTGGSVSTLTIQRTQQEDSAVYLCASSVMGRGSYNEQFFGPGTRLTVL.

J is TRBJ2-1 and V is TRBV7-6, with TRBD2 matching over 7 bases. The ends lost 1 base at V and 2 bases at J; junction bases unmatched: 2. This CDR3 has 15 amino acids. Germline V lookup: CDR1 SGHVS, CDR2 FNYEAQ. CDR3 region: CASSLGGGAYNEQFF. CDR3 DNA sequence: TGTGCCAGCAGCTTAGGTGGGGGGGCCTACAATGAGCAGTTCTTC.

The chain is built from TRBV29-1 and TRBJ2-1, with 9 bases that match TRBD1. The CDR3 covers 14 residues. Germline-derived CDR1 and CDR2 are SQVTM and ANQGSEA. With V trimmed by 6 bases and J by 0 bases, 3 bases remained unmatched. CDR3 nucleotides: TGCAGCGTGGGGACAGGGAGCTCCTACAATGAGCAGTTCTTC. This gives the protein CSVGTGSSYNEQFF.

This sequence joins TRBV27 and TRBJ2-7; D perhaps matches TRBD2 (6 bases). V shed 2 bases and J shed 0 bases, with 8 bases lying between them. Per the germline V gene, CDR1 is MNHEY and CDR2 is SMNVEV (reference sequence). The CDR3 length is 14 residues. The CDR3 spells CASSLKRASYEQYF. Written as DNA, the CDR3 is TGTGCCAGCAGTTTAAAGCGGGCCTCCTACGAGCAGTACTTC.

The chain joins TRBV7-9 to TRBJ2-2, with a tentative D call TRBD2 (5 bases). Germline CDR1 reads SEHNR; CDR2 reads FQNEAQ (reference sequence). The CDR3 sequence is 15 residues long. With 2 bases removed from V and 3 bases from J, the gap between germline ends came to 10 bases. CDR3 in amino acids: CASSLFGRDTGELFF. CDR3 sequence (DNA): TGTGCCAGCAGCTTATTTGGGAGAGACACCGGGGAGCTGTTTTTT.

The genes are TRBV7-9 and TRBJ2-5; TRBD1 matches 7 bases. Germline-derived CDR1 and CDR2 are SEHNR and FQNEAQ (reference sequence). The CDR3 extends over 13 amino acids. The J segment lost 5 bases and the V segment lost 4 bases, leaving 4 bases of the junction unmatched. The CDR3 DNA reads TGTGCCAGCAGCTCCCAGGGGGAGGAGACCCAGTACTTC. It codes for CASSSQGEETQYF.

This clone was picked up one time. The chain employs TRBV25-1 and TRBJ2-5; TRBD2 matches 7 bases. CDR3 size: 16 residues. The germline CDR1 and CDR2 sequences are MGHDK and SYGVNS. V was pared by 0 bases and J by 2 bases, with 6 bases of the junction left unmatched. The CDR3 DNA reads as TGTGCCAGCAGTGAATATTGGGTGCGGGGGCAAGAGACCCAGTACTTC. Its translation: CASSEYWVRGQETQYF.

The chain recombines TRBV28 with TRBJ2-7, with 10 bases lining up with TRBD2. The germline CDR1 and CDR2 sequences are MDHEN and SYDVKM. This CDR3 region has 17 residues. J gave up 3 bases and V 7 bases, and 15 bases lay outside the gene matches. Here the CDR3 DNA reads TGTGCCAGCAAGGGCGGGCTAGCGGGAGTGGGACTCTACGAGCAGTACTTC. Protein: CASKGGLAGVGLYEQYF.

This clone was detected a few times. The V gene is TRBV11-2, the J gene TRBJ1-1; possible D gene TRBD1, 6 bases. CDR3 length: 16 amino acids. V was clipped by 5 bases and J by 3 bases, with 19 bases between them. CDR1 SGHAT and CDR2 FQNNGV come from the germline V gene. The CDR3 protein is CASSRMRGSQYTEAFF. The DNA of the CDR3 is TGTGCCAGCAGCCGGATGAGGGGGTCGCAGTACACTGAAGCTTTCTTT.